Each of the 10 T cell receptor beta chains below was sequenced from the same sample in a study of cytomegalovirus exposure and HLA in healthy donors. Assay: immunoSEQ multiplex PCR; the TCRdb copy retains only in-frame clones and omits some. The sample includes roughly 200,000 clones, about 80% seen only once; the top ten take about 2.8%. Sequenced input: PBMCs. These receptors all come from a woman under 30 in good health and CMV-seropositive.

In DNA form, the CDR3 reads TGTGCCAGCAGCGGGGACACCTTTAATGAAAAACTGTTTTTT. This translates into CASSGDTFNEKLFF. The chain uses TRBV5-8 and TRBJ1-4; D is perhaps TRBD1 (6 bases). CDR1 is SGHTS, CDR2 YDEGEE, per germline. The CDR3 consists of 14 residues. Trimming pared 4 bases from V and 4 bases from J, leaving 11 bases between.

This clone has only a few counts. This rearrangement joins TRBV19 to TRBJ1-6, with 8 bases lining up with TRBD1. From germline, CDR1 is LNHDA and CDR2 SQIVND (reference sequence). The CDR3 is 14 residues long. J lost 6 bases, V lost 4 bases, and 2 bases had no gene match. The DNA for the CDR3 is TGTGCCAGTAGTAGAACAGGGGGTAATTCACCCCTCCACTTT. Protein product: CASSRTGGNSPLHF.

V and J are TRBV7-3 and TRBJ2-1, with 10 bases fitting TRBD2. The CDR3 extends over 15 amino acids. Trimming at V came to 5 bases and at J to 6 bases, leaving 7 bases not matched to a gene. CDR1 SGHTA and CDR2 FQGTGA come from the germline V gene. Written as DNA, the CDR3 is TGTGCCAGCAGCCCCACTAGCGGGGATATCAATGAGCAGTTCTTC. Translated: CASSPTSGDINEQFF.

The sample holds one count of this clone. The J gene is TRBJ2-7, the V gene TRBV5-6; D perhaps matches TRBD2 (6 bases). The germline V and J ends were trimmed by 3 bases and 6 bases, with 13 bases remaining between them. The germline V gene encodes CDR1 SGHDT and CDR2 YYEEEE. The CDR3 has 13 amino acids. CDR3 coding DNA: TGTGCCAGCAGCTCCTATGCGGGGTCCGAGCAGTACTTC. Amino acids: CASSSYAGSEQYF.

V and J are TRBV6-1 and TRBJ2-2, with 7 positions matching TRBD2. Looked up from germline, CDR1 is MNHNS and CDR2 is SASEGT. The CDR3 runs 15 residues. After removal of 3 bases from V and 3 bases from J, the junction contained 4 bases not matched to a gene. The DNA of the CDR3 is TGTGCCAGCAGTGATGGGACTACCGACACCGGGGAGCTGTTTTTT. Translating gives CASSDGTTDTGELFF.

V is TRBV28 and J is TRBJ1-2, with D perhaps TRBD1 (6 bases). In germline, CDR1 is MDHEN, CDR2 SYDVKM. V gave up 8 bases and J gave up 7 bases, with 17 bases separating them. The CDR3 consists of 13 residues. The CDR3 here is CASQGQLFSGYTF. The CDR3 DNA reads as TGTGCCAGCCAAGGACAGCTCTTTTCTGGCTACACCTTC.

The chain couples TRBV4-1 to TRBJ2-7; D uncertain. Looked up from germline, CDR1 is MGHRA and CDR2 is YSYEKL. The CDR3 contains 16 residues. The V end was cut by 0 bases, the J end by 0 bases, with 12 bases between. The CDR3 spells CASSQEVVKSSYEQYF. CDR3 DNA sequence: TGCGCCAGCAGCCAAGAAGTGGTCAAGAGCTCCTACGAGCAGTACTTC.

The V and J genes are TRBV5-1 and TRBJ2-1; 8 bases are a match to TRBD2. This CDR3 comprises 15 residues. Germline V gives CDR1 SGHRS, CDR2 YFSETQ. Trimming removed 1 base from V and 6 bases from J; junction bases left unmatched: 6. The CDR3 is CASSLISSGSNEQFF. CDR3 in DNA: TGCGCCAGCAGCTTGATATCTAGCGGGTCCAATGAGCAGTTCTTC.

The chain couples TRBV7-2 to TRBJ2-1, with 8 bases that match TRBD2. CDR3 size: 16 residues. Germline V gene sequence: CDR1 SGHTA, CDR2 FQGNSA. J gave up 1 base and V 4 bases, and 6 bases lay outside the gene matches. The CDR3 loop is CASSSVAGSSYNEQFF. The CDR3 nucleotides read TGTGCCAGCAGCTCCGTAGCGGGGAGTTCCTACAATGAGCAGTTCTTC.

The chain is built from TRBV5-1 and TRBJ1-2; TRBD1 matches 7 bases. CDR1 and CDR2 (germline): SGHRS, YFSETQ. CDR3 size: 15 residues. Trimming cost V 0 bases and J 5 bases; bases outside gene matches: 7. For the CDR3, the DNA is TGCGCCAGCAGCTTGGGACAGGGTCCCGGTTATGGCTACACCTTC. This translates into CASSLGQGPGYGYTF.